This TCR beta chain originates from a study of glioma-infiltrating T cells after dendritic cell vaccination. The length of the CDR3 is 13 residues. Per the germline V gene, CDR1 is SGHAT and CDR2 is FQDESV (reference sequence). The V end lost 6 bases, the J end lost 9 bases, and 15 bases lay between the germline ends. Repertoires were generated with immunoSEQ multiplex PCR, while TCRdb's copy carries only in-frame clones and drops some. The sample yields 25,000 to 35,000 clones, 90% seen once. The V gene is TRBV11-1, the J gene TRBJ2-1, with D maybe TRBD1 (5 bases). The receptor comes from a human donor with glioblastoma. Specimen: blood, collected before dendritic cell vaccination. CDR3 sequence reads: CASSLSTVGEQFF. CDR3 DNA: TGTGCCAGCAGTCTATCGACAGTGGGTGAGCAGTTCTTC.